This entry lists 30 T cell receptor beta chains sequenced from one sample in a study of human T cells and chemical hapten exposure. The sample's time point: patch test 2, 6 weeks after DPC sensitization. Stated treatment: therapeutic diphenylcyclopropenone sensitization with weekly scalp DPC. TCRdb re-called the RACE reads through MiXCR, storing one row per CDR3 protein. The data show tens of thousands of distinct CDR3 sequences, with more than 9.5% seen just once and 2.2% held by the top ten. The specimen was whole blood, collected in connection with sensitization to the hapten diphenylcyclopropenone (DPC). These receptors were collected from a man in his forties with alopecia areata. Some clones in this sample may be carry-over from other donors' samples.

The chain employs TRBV20-1 and TRBJ2-3, with D possibly TRBD2 on 5 matching bases. This CDR3 spans 13 amino acids. Trimming cost V 3 bases and J 2 bases, with 9 bases left between them. In germline, CDR1 is DFQATT, CDR2 SNEGSKA (reference sequence). CDR3 sequence (DNA): TGCAGTGCTAGGGACTCCGACACAGATACGCAGTATTTT. Amino acid sequence: CSARDSDTDTQYF.

This clonotype appeared a few times. This chain links TRBV6-5 with TRBJ2-5; D is ambiguous. V was cut by 5 bases and J by 5 bases, with 12 bases left in between. The germline gives CDR1 MNHEY, CDR2 SVGAGI. This CDR3 is 13 amino acids long. This CDR3 reads CASSHPVKETQYF. The CDR3 nucleotides read TGTGCCAGCAGTCACCCGGTCAAGGAGACCCAGTACTTC.

The sample holds a few counts of this clonotype. The J gene is TRBJ1-6, the V gene TRBV4-2; a weak D match, TRBD1 (6 bases). The CDR3 spans 15 residues. Trimming removed 5 bases at V and 5 bases at J, with 13 bases between. Germline CDR1 is LGHNA and CDR2 is YNFKEQ. The CDR3 bases are TGTGCCAGCAGCTTACAGGGTGAGGATAATTCACCCCTCCACTTT. It encodes CASSLQGEDNSPLHF.

The chain is built from TRBV27 and TRBJ2-6; the D is unclear. The germline V and J ends were trimmed by 6 bases and 0 bases, with 6 bases remaining between them. The V gene's germline CDR1 is MNHEY and CDR2 SMNVEV (reference sequence). The CDR3 loop spans 14 amino acids. The CDR3 reads CASRGNSGANVLTF. Here the CDR3 DNA reads TGTGCCAGCAGGGGAAACTCTGGGGCCAACGTCCTGACTTTC.

This clonotype occurred many times. The rearrangement uses TRBV12-3 or TRBV12-4 and TRBJ1-6; no definite D call. This CDR3 has 14 residues. Trimming cost V 4 bases and J 0 bases, with 4 bases left between them. The CDR3: CASSSSSYNSPLHF. CDR3 coding DNA: TGTGCCAGCAGTTCCAGCTCCTATAATTCACCCCTCCACTTT.

CDR3 in amino acids: CASSLRRLAGVQNIQYF. The DNA of the CDR3 is TGTGCCAGCAGCCTCAGGCGGCTAGCGGGAGTTCAAAACATTCAGTACTTC. V and J are TRBV6-5 and TRBJ2-4; TRBD2 matches 10 bases. Germline CDR1 is MNHEY and CDR2 is SVGAGI. This CDR3 is 17 amino acids long. The J segment lost 5 bases and the V segment lost 6 bases, leaving 13 bases of the junction unmatched.

The rearrangement uses TRBV7-2 and TRBJ2-3; 10 positions match TRBD2. V was pared by 5 bases and J by 5 bases, with 7 bases of the junction left unmatched. CDR3 size: 15 residues. CDR1 and CDR2 from the germline V gene are SGHTA and FQGNSA. The CDR3 sequence: CASSVYLAGEDTQYF. The CDR3, as DNA: TGTGCCAGCAGCGTATACCTAGCGGGAGAAGATACGCAGTATTTT.

This clonotype was seen many times. The J gene is TRBJ1-1, the V gene TRBV29-1; D uncertain. The CDR3 runs 11 residues. The germline V and J ends were trimmed by 7 bases and 1 base, with 7 bases remaining between them. Germline V gene lookup returns CDR1 SQVTM and CDR2 ANQGSEA. The CDR3 loop reads CSGGTNTEAFF. The CDR3 DNA sequence: TGCAGCGGGGGAACGAACACTGAAGCTTTCTTT.

This clonotype was recorded many times. V gene TRBV2 combines with J gene TRBJ1-6; weak D call: TRBD1 (5 bases). Germline lookup yields CDR1 SNHLY and CDR2 FYNNEI. Trimming stripped 6 bases from V and 10 bases from J, with 25 bases between. The length of the CDR3 is 17 residues. This chain's CDR3 is CASSALAPQGWGSPLHF. The CDR3 bases are TGTGCCAGCAGCGCCTTAGCCCCCCAGGGTTGGGGCTCACCCCTCCACTTT.

This clonotype showed up many times. The chain combines TRBV15 with TRBJ2-7; a possible D gene is TRBD1 (5 bases). The CDR3 is made up of 14 amino acids. CDR1 is LNHNV, CDR2 YYDKDF, per germline (reference sequence). Trimming took 1 base from V and 9 from J, leaving 16 bases between them. CDR3 in amino acids: CATSRGAGFGVQYF. Written as DNA, the CDR3 is TGTGCCACCAGCAGAGGGGCAGGGTTTGGGGTGCAGTACTTC.

This clonotype was detected a few times. V and J are TRBV28 and TRBJ1-6, with 8 positions matching TRBD1. Germline V gene data show CDR1 as MDHEN and CDR2 as SYDVKM. V was pared by 4 bases and J by 7 bases, with 6 bases of the junction left unmatched. CDR3 length equals 15 residues. The CDR3 sequence is CASSSAGGTNSPLHF. The CDR3 DNA follows: TGTGCCAGCAGTTCCGCAGGGGGCACAAATTCACCCCTCCACTTT.

This clonotype appeared many times. The chain joins TRBV18 to TRBJ1-1; weak D call: TRBD1 (6 bases). This CDR3 has 15 residues. With 3 bases removed from V and 0 bases from J, the gap between germline ends came to 11 bases. CDR1 is KGHSH and CDR2 is LQKENI in the germline V gene. This chain's CDR3 is CASSPRSGVNTEAFF. CDR3 coding DNA: TGTGCCAGCTCACCCCGGTCAGGGGTGAACACTGAAGCTTTCTTT.

The chain joins TRBV5-4 to TRBJ1-4; D unresolved. Germline CDR1 SGHNT, CDR2 YYREEE (reference sequence). V gave up 4 bases and J gave up 8 bases, with 21 bases separating them. The CDR3 sequence is 16 residues long. CDR3 protein: CASSLDPSGLGEKLFF. The CDR3 DNA sequence: TGTGCCAGCAGCCTGGACCCATCTGGGCTGGGCGAAAAACTGTTTTTT. The variable domain in full, with the rest retrieved from reference TRBV5-4 and TRBJ1-4, is ETGVTQSPTHLIKTRGQQVTLRCSSQSGHNTVSWYQQALGQGPQFIFQYYREEENGRGNFPPRFSGLQFPNYSSELNVNALELDDSALYLCASSLDPSGLGEKLFFGSGTQLSVL.

The genes are TRBV28 and TRBJ2-7; 10 nucleotides match TRBD1. The V and J ends lost 7 bases and 2 bases, in that order; junction bases with no gene match: 17. This CDR3 has 18 amino acids. Germline V gene data show CDR1 as MDHEN and CDR2 as SYDVKM. This CDR3 is CASTSGTGVIGRPYEQYV. The CDR3 bases are TGTGCCAGCACTTCCGGGACAGGGGTGATCGGGAGGCCCTACGAGCAGTACGTC.

This clonotype was counted a few times. The gene calls are TRBV28 and TRBJ1-4; D not resolved. From germline, CDR1 is MDHEN and CDR2 SYDVKM. There are 15 residues in the CDR3. Trimming took off 1 base at V and 8 bases at J, with 14 bases between the two ends. The CDR3 DNA reads as TGTGCCAGCAGTTTATTCGCGCAGATAGGGGAAAAACTGTTTTTT. Translation gives CASSLFAQIGEKLFF.

In this sample, this clonotype turned up many times. V gene TRBV28 combines with J gene TRBJ2-3; a possible D gene is TRBD2 (6 bases). The CDR3 runs 16 residues. V lost 4 bases and J 3 bases, leaving 17 bases between the germline ends. Looked up from germline, CDR1 is MDHEN and CDR2 is SYDVKM. In DNA, the CDR3 is TGTGCCAGCAGTTACCCTCTAGCGTTAGGAACAGATACGCAGTATTTT. This gives the protein CASSYPLALGTDTQYF.

V usage is TRBV12-5 and J usage is TRBJ1-2, with TRBD1 as a possible D gene (6 bases). CDR3 length: 17 amino acids. Germline V gene data show CDR1 as LGHNT and CDR2 as FRNRAP. V gave up 2 bases and J gave up 5 bases, with 21 bases separating them. For the CDR3, the DNA is TGTGCTAGTGGTTTGCATCTGAGGGAGGGGGTTGAATATGGCTACACCTTC. Translated: CASGLHLREGVEYGYTF.

The CDR3 region is CATSDPTGDYNEQFF. The CDR3 DNA is TGTGCCACCAGTGACCCGACAGGGGACTACAATGAGCAGTTCTTC. V usage is TRBV24-1 and J usage is TRBJ2-1, with 8 bases that match TRBD1. V shed 4 bases and J 3 bases; nucleotides not matched to a gene: 4. This CDR3 region has 15 residues. Looked up from germline, CDR1 is KGHDR and CDR2 is SFDVKD.

This clonotype was counted at least ten times. The chain carries TRBV12-3 or TRBV12-4 and TRBJ2-7; TRBD1 aligns across 8 bases. The CDR3 is 12 amino acids. CDR3 loop: CASRQGQGEVDV. In DNA, the CDR3 is TGTGCCAGCAGGCAAGGACAGGGCGAAGTGGACGTC.

V gene TRBV10-3 combines with J gene TRBJ2-1; 10 bases align to TRBD2. The V segment lost 3 bases and the J segment 2 bases; nucleotides outside the gene matches: 7. The CDR3 is 17 residues long. The V gene's germline CDR1 is ENHRY and CDR2 SYGVKD. For the CDR3, the DNA is TGTGCCATCAGTGAACCTCTCCTAGCGGGGGCCTACAATGAGCAGTTCTTC. Residues: CAISEPLLAGAYNEQFF.

This clonotype showed up just a few times. The V gene is TRBV24-1, the J gene TRBJ1-2; D unresolved. The CDR3 length is 12 residues. Germline V gene sequence: CDR1 KGHDR, CDR2 SFDVKD. V lost 6 bases to trimming and J lost 4 bases, with 8 bases between them. CDR3 in DNA: TGTGCCACCAGTACCAATTCCTATGGCTACACCTTC. Translated, it gives CATSTNSYGYTF.

The chain has TRBV10-2 and TRBJ2-3; unclear D gene. This CDR3 is 16 amino acids long. V lost 5 bases and J 0 bases, leaving 15 bases between the germline ends. Germline values: CDR1 WSHSY, CDR2 SAAADI. CDR3 DNA sequence: TGCGCCAGCAGTAGTTCAAGCGACCCTAGCACAGATACGCAGTATTTT. Its translation: CASSSSSDPSTDTQYF.

In its sample, this clonotype was seen many times. CDR3 sequence: CSARSGGGGSYNEQFF. The CDR3 nucleotides are TGCAGTGCTAGATCGGGCGGAGGGGGGTCCTACAATGAGCAGTTCTTC. V gene TRBV20-1 combines with J gene TRBJ2-1, with D perhaps assigned TRBD1 or TRBD2 (6 bases each). CDR3 size: 16 residues. Per the germline V gene, CDR1 is DFQATT and CDR2 is SNEGSKA (reference sequence). With 2 bases removed from V and 1 base from J, the gap between germline ends came to 15 bases.

This clonotype was observed a handful of times. The chain recombines TRBV7-9 with TRBJ2-3; 7 positions agree with TRBD2. Germline CDR1 reads SEHNR; CDR2 reads FQNEAQ (reference sequence). The CDR3 runs 14 residues. V was clipped by 5 bases and J by 5 bases; unmatched bases: 7. This CDR3 reads CASSREAAGDTQYF. The CDR3 DNA reads TGTGCCAGCAGCCGGGAGGCGGCGGGAGATACGCAGTATTTT.

The chain couples TRBV29-1 to TRBJ2-3, with 12 bases identical to TRBD2. Germline V gene data show CDR1 as SQVTM and CDR2 as ANQGSEA. The CDR3 is made up of 13 amino acids. V was pared by 7 bases and J by 7 bases, with 6 bases of the junction left unmatched. In DNA, the CDR3 is TGCAGCGGCCTAGCGGGAGGGCCAAATACGCAGTATTTT. It is translated as CSGLAGGPNTQYF.

V usage is TRBV5-6 and J usage is TRBJ1-6, with TRBD1 as a possible D gene (5 bases). This CDR3 region has 16 residues. The germline V gene has CDR1 SGHDT and CDR2 YYEEEE. The V gene lost 2 bases and the J gene lost 7 bases, with 16 bases spanning the gap. This CDR3 reads CASSFARGEGNSPLHF. Here the CDR3 DNA reads TGTGCCAGCAGCTTCGCAAGGGGAGAGGGGAATTCACCCCTCCACTTT. The full variable domain, completed using reference TRBV5-6 and TRBJ1-6, is DAGVTQSPTHLIKTRGQQVTLRCSPKSGHDTVSWYQQALGQGPQFIFQYYEEEERQRGNFPDRFSGHQFPNYSSELNVNALLLGDSALYLCASSFARGEGNSPLHFGNGTRLTVT.

In this sample, this clonotype turned up many times. The chain carries TRBV6-4 and TRBJ2-2; no clear D gene. The germline V and J ends were trimmed by 0 bases and 6 bases, with 14 bases remaining between them. Germline CDR1 reads MRHNA; CDR2 reads SNTAGT. This CDR3 spans 16 amino acids. The CDR3, as DNA: TGTGCCAGCAGTGACTCGGAAAGAAAAGGATCCGGGGAGCTGTTTTTT. Its protein product is CASSDSERKGSGELFF.

This clonotype was counted at least ten times. The genes are TRBV6-6 and TRBJ1-1; a possible D gene is TRBD1 (5 bases). V was shortened by 7 bases and J by 11 bases, with 17 bases between the two germline ends. The length of the CDR3 is 12 residues. Germline V gene sequence: CDR1 MNHNY, CDR2 SVGAGI (reference sequence). The CDR3 reads CASTPIMGRAFF. The CDR3 DNA reads TGTGCCAGCACCCCGATTATGGGGCGGGCTTTCTTT.

The J gene is TRBJ2-1, the V gene TRBV29-1; 9 bases agree with TRBD2. The CDR3 is 15 amino acids. The J segment lost 5 bases and the V segment lost 2 bases, leaving 7 bases of the junction unmatched. Germline V gene data show CDR1 as SQVTM and CDR2 as ANQGSEA. The CDR3 is CSVERGGLAHNEQFF. The CDR3 DNA reads as TGCAGCGTTGAAAGAGGGGGACTAGCCCACAATGAGCAGTTCTTC.

This clonotype was counted a few times. The chain couples TRBV18 to TRBJ2-7; D possibly corresponds to TRBD2 (5 bases). CDR3 size: 13 residues. Deletions cut 5 bases from V and 3 bases from J, with 11 bases between. CDR1 and CDR2 (germline): KGHSH, LQKENI. CDR3 region: CASSKAENYEQYV. CDR3 bases: TGTGCCAGCTCAAAAGCGGAAAACTACGAGCAGTACGTC.